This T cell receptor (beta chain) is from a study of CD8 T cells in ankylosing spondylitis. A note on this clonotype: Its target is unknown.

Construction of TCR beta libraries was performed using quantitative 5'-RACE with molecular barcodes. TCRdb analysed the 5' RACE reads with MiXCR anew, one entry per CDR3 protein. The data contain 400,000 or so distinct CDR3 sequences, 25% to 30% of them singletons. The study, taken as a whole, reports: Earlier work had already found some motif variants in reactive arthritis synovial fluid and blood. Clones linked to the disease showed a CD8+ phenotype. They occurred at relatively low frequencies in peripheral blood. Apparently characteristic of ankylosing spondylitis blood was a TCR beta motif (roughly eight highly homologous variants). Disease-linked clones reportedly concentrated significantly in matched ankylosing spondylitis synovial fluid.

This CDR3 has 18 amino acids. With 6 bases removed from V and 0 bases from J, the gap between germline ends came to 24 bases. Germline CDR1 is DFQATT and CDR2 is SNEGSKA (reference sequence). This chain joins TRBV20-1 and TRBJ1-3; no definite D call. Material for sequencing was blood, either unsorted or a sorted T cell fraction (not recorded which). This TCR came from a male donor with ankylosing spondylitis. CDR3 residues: CSASLGIGLANSGNTIYF. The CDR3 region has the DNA TGCAGTGCCTCACTGGGAATAGGCCTCGCAAACTCTGGAAACACCATATATTTT.